This passage covers 5 T cell receptor beta chains from one sample sequenced in a study of blood T cells in healthy people across ages. Then a second PCR, running roughly 6 to 11 cycles, was carried out with a sample-barcoded 5' primer and a J-beta primer mix. TCRdb reprocessed the 5' RACE reads via MiXCR and lists one record per CDR3 protein. Among more than 750,000 distinct CDR3 sequences listed, about 28% were seen once. The sample was also linked to a second study, of T cells of mothers and their children.

Sample: blood. These receptors all stem from a woman aged 40 to 49 in good health.

Here the CDR3 reads CASSQTGGTGKRSEQFF. The CDR3 DNA reads as TGTGCCAGCAGCCAAACCGGGGGGACAGGGAAGAGAAGTGAGCAGTTCTTC. The J gene is TRBJ2-1, the V gene TRBV6-5; 9 positions match TRBD1. Trimming at V came to 6 bases and at J to 9 bases, leaving 18 bases not matched to a gene. The CDR3 is 17 residues long. Germline-derived CDR1 and CDR2 are MNHEY and SVGAGI.

Remarks on this clonotype: A much larger clone lies a single base off, so this may be a read error. The chain joins TRBV20-1 to TRBJ2-7; a weak D match, TRBD2 (6 bases). Germline V lookup: CDR1 DFQATT, CDR2 SNEGSKA (reference sequence). There are 13 residues in the CDR3. Trimming removed 5 bases at V and 3 bases at J, with 14 bases between. CDR3 region: CSALRDGGYEQYF. The DNA of the CDR3 is TGCAGTGCTCTGCGGGACGGGGGCTACGAGCAGTACTTC.

As regards this clonotype: A read error may produce the germline difference seen at one junction end. The chain recombines TRBV3-1 with TRBJ2-1, with 7 bases lining up with TRBD1. Germline loops: CDR1 LGHDT, CDR2 YNNKEL (reference sequence). This CDR3 contains 15 residues. CDR3 sequence: CASSQERDRYNEQFF. CDR3 bases: TGTGCCAGCAGCCAAGAACGGGACAGATACAATGAACAGTTCTTC.

This clonotype came up a few times. The chain carries TRBV12-3 or TRBV12-4 and TRBJ2-2; no reliable D call. The CDR3 loop spans 11 amino acids. V shed 3 bases and J shed 7 bases, with 3 bases lying between them. Written as DNA, the CDR3 is TGTGCCAGCAGTTTTGGCGGGGAGCTGTTTTTT. It yields the protein CASSFGGELFF.

The chain carries TRBV28 and TRBJ1-1; tentative D call: TRBD1 (5 bases). This CDR3 has 14 amino acids. Looked up from germline, CDR1 is MDHEN and CDR2 is SYDVKM. The V gene lost 6 bases and the J gene lost 2 bases, with 13 bases spanning the gap. CDR3 DNA sequence: TGTGCCAGCAGGTTTCGGGGGTTAAACACTGAAGCTTTCTTT. It encodes CASRFRGLNTEAFF.